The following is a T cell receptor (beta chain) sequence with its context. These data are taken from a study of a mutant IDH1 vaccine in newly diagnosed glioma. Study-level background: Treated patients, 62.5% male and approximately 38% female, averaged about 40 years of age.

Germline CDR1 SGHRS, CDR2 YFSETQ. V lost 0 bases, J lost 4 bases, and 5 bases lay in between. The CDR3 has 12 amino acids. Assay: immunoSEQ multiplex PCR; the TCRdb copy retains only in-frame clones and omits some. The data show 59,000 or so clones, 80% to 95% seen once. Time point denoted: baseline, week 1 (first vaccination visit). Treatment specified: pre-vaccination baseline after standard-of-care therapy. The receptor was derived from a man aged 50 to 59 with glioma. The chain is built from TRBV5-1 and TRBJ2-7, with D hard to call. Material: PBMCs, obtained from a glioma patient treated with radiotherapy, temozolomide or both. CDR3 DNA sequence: TGCGCCAGCAGCTTGGACATATACGAGCAGTACTTC. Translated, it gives CASSLDIYEQYF.